This is a list of T cell receptor beta chains from one sample in a study of human T cells and chemical hapten exposure. TCRdb independently ran MiXCR on the RACE reads; one entry per CDR3 protein. The sample has around 110,000 distinct CDR3 sequences; about 12% are singletons. The sequenced sample was whole blood, obtained in connection with sensitization to the hapten diphenylcyclopropenone (DPC). The receptors shown here come from a woman in her fifties or sixties with alopecia areata. Some clones in this sample may be carry-over from other donors' samples. The CDR3 runs from the conserved cysteine through the conserved F or W. D genes are given only for firm matches. The size of a clone is reported for some rows only, either as once, few or many, or as a class for expanded clones.

j_gene,v_gene,d_gene,abundance,CDR3aa,CDR3nt
TRBJ2-1,TRBV12-3/TRBV12-4,.,many,CASSKRTEANEQFF,TGTGCCAGCAGCAAAAGGACAGAAGCGAATGAGCAGTTCTTC
TRBJ1-1,TRBV2,TRBD1,.,CARRDRNTEAFF,TGTGCCAGGAGGGACAGGAACACTGAAGCTTTCTTT
TRBJ2-3,TRBV5-5,.,.,CASTNGPNTDTQYF,TGTGCCAGCACCAATGGTCCTAATACAGATACGCAGTATTTT
TRBJ2-1,TRBV24-1,.,many,CATSDFGAQGYNEQFF,TGTGCCACCAGTGATTTCGGAGCCCAAGGGTACAATGAGCAGTTCTTC
TRBJ1-1,TRBV7-9,.,few,CASSLDLGATEAFF,TGTGCCAGCAGCTTAGATCTGGGGGCCACTGAAGCTTTCTTT
TRBJ2-7,TRBV5-5,.,.,CASSPRATVFLGEQYF,TGTGCCAGCAGCCCTAGGGCGACTGTATTTTTAGGGGAGCAGTACTTC
TRBJ1-5,TRBV28,.,.,CASSLSGDGNQPQHF,TGTGCCAGCAGTTTGTCCGGTGATGGCAATCAGCCCCAGCATTTT
TRBJ1-5,TRBV6-1,.,few,CASSSLLDQPQHF,TGTGCCAGCAGTTCCCTCCTGGATCAGCCCCAGCATTTT
TRBJ2-7,TRBV14,TRBD1,few,CASSPMGQGEKYF,TGTGCCAGCAGCCCCATGGGACAGGGGGAGAAGTACTTC
TRBJ2-7,TRBV4-2,.,.,CASSPMGGTPQSHEQYF,TGTGCCAGCAGCCCCATGGGGGGGACACCCCAGAGCCACGAGCAGTACTTC
TRBJ1-2,TRBV29-1,.,many,CSVDDGTIYGYTF,TGCAGCGTTGATGACGGGACGATCTATGGCTACACCTTC
TRBJ2-7,TRBV28,.,many,CASITSRDASVYEQYF,TGTGCCAGCATTACAAGCCGGGACGCAAGTGTATACGAGCAGTACTTC
TRBJ2-1,TRBV18,.,.,CANSPPNSYNEQFF,TGTGCCAACTCACCCCCGAACTCCTACAATGAGCAGTTCTTC
TRBJ1-1,TRBV12-3/TRBV12-4,TRBD1,few,CASSFSAGGAAEAFF,TGTGCCAGCAGTTTTTCGGCAGGGGGCGCGGCTGAAGCTTTCTTT
TRBJ2-7,TRBV6-2/TRBV6-3,.,few,CASSYAVRYEQYF,TGTGCCAGCAGTTACGCAGTGAGGTACGAGCAGTACTTC
TRBJ1-6,TRBV12-3/TRBV12-4,.,.,CASSFVGLTVNSPLHF,TGTGCCAGCAGTTTTGTGGGCCTCACCGTTAATTCACCCCTCCACTTT
TRBJ2-7,TRBV6-5,.,.,CASSYGWGGSYEQYF,TGTGCCAGCAGTTACGGCTGGGGTGGGTCCTACGAGCAGTACTTC
TRBJ1-1,TRBV5-1,.,many,CASSFRGVNTEAFF,TGCGCCAGCAGCTTCCGGGGAGTGAACACTGAAGCTTTCTTT
TRBJ2-7,TRBV20-1,.,many,CSARAQSGYEQYF,TGCAGTGCTAGAGCCCAATCGGGCTACGAGCAGTACTTC
TRBJ1-4,TRBV10-2,.,many,CASRDATNEKLFF,TGCGCCAGCAGGGATGCAACTAATGAAAAACTGTTTTTT
TRBJ1-2,TRBV6-5,.,few,CASSYGSGSTGYTF,TGTGCCAGCAGTTACGGGTCCGGGTCTACGGGCTACACCTTC
TRBJ2-3,TRBV6-1,.,.,CASSGARVTDTQYF,TGTGCCAGCAGTGGGGCTCGGGTGACAGATACGCAGTATTTT
TRBJ2-5,TRBV11-2,TRBD1,many,CASSPDRGPYGETQYF,TGTGCCAGCAGCCCCGACAGGGGGCCCTATGGAGAGACCCAGTACTTC
TRBJ1-3,TRBV6-5,.,many,CASSATLDTIYF,TGTGCCAGCAGTGCGACACTGGATACCATATATTTT
TRBJ1-1,TRBV10-3,.,few,CATGTRTDTEAFF,TGTGCCACCGGGACTAGGACGGACACTGAAGCTTTCTTT
TRBJ1-5,TRBV18,.,.,CASSPRTDYQPQHF,TGTGCCAGCTCACCACGGACAGATTATCAGCCCCAGCATTTT
TRBJ2-2,TRBV7-2,.,many,CASSPRAAGELFF,TGTGCCAGCAGCCCCCGGGCGGCCGGGGAGCTGTTTTTT
TRBJ1-4,TRBV4-1,TRBD1,.,CASSLIGTGEKLFF,TGCGCCAGCAGCCTTATCGGGACAGGTGAAAAACTGTTTTTT
TRBJ1-6,TRBV5-8,.,.,CASSRGRINSPLHF,TGTGCCAGCAGCAGGGGACGGATTAATTCACCCCTCCACTTT
TRBJ1-1,TRBV2,.,many,CASKTGLADTEAFF,TGTGCCAGCAAAACAGGTCTCGCGGACACTGAAGCTTTCTTT
TRBJ2-2,TRBV7-8,.,many,CASSESESVQFGELFF,TGTGCCAGCAGCGAGTCGGAGTCCGTCCAATTCGGGGAGCTGTTTTTT
TRBJ1-4,TRBV25-1,.,.,CASSGSRGKTNEKLFF,TGTGCCAGCAGTGGAAGTCGGGGGAAAACTAATGAAAAACTGTTTTTT